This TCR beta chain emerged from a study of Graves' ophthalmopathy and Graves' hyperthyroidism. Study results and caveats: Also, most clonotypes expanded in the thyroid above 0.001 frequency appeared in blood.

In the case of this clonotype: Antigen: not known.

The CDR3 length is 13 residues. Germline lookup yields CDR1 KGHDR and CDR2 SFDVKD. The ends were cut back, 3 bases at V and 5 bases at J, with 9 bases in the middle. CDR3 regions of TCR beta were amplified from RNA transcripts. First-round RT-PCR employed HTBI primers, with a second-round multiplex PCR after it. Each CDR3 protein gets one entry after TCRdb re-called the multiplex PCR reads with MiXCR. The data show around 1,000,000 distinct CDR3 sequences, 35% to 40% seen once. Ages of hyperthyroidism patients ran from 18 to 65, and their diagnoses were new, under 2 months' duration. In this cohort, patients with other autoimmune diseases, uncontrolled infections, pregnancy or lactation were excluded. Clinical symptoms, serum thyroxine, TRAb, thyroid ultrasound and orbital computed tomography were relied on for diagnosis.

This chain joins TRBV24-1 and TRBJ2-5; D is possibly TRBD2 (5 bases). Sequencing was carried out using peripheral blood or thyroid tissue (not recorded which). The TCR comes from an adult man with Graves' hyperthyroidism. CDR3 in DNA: TGTGCCACCAGTGATAATGGGGAGGAGACCCAGTACTTC. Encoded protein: CATSDNGEETQYF.